This T cell receptor (beta chain) comes out of a study of T cells after yellow fever vaccination (dated by TCRdb to about 2019). Regarding the research as a whole: The SMART-Seq v4 Ultra Low Input RNA kit was used to prepare libraries from fractions with low cell numbers. To follow T-cell clones before and after primary and booster YFV17D yellow fever vaccination, bulk TCR alpha and beta repertoires were sequenced over time. Two healthy male donors, one aged 18 to 29 and one aged 30 to 40 years, made up the cohort. Blood samples were taken at several timepoints before and after primary and secondary immunization, and bulk PBMC replicates and cell subsets were isolated.

V loses 0 bases of germline sequence and J loses 8 bases, and the interval between the two ends is 8 bases. Counted from cysteine to phenylalanine, this CDR3 has 13 amino acids. This entry keeps only the CDR3 DNA: 39 bases, framed from base 1. CDR1 SGHTA and CDR2 FQGNSA were looked up in the germline V gene. Sequencer: Illumina NovaSeq 6000. TCR cDNA was synthesized by 5'RACE template switching, through which a universal primer site and unique molecular identifiers were introduced. cDNA synthesis was primed from both the TCR alpha and TCR beta constant segments. Library amplification used two PCR steps, and the second PCR step added sample barcodes and sequencing adapters. Libraries were sequenced on Illumina HiSeq 2500 (2x100 bp) or NovaSeq (2x150 bp). The paper's processing steps were these. MIGEC was used to demultiplex reads and collapse the reads into UMI consensus sequences, and MiXCR was used for V(D)J alignment. Using edgeR on replicate PBMC samples, clonotypes were called vaccine-responding if FDR was below 0.01 and the log2 fold change was above 5 up to day 15. Bulk clonotypes were assigned CD4 or CD8 identity according to which sequenced CD4 or CD8 repertoire held them at higher abundance. The public reads were reprocessed in TCRdb via fastp at Q25 and MiXCR, keeping in-frame beta chains. Rows merge per CDR3 protein into single entries with the most common DNA and genes. Clone size and V and J calls follow TCRdb, not the original study. The sample table holds about 320,000 distinct CDR3 sequences, of which about 12% were seen once. Approximately 3.4% of the sample is in the top ten clones.

Points on this clonotype: What this receptor recognizes is not known. Per-base qualities were not stored, and no clone one base away is much larger.

The sample's treatment or condition label, in plain terms: live attenuated yellow fever vaccine strain. A standard Ficoll-Paque protocol was used to isolate PBMCs from peripheral blood. CD4 and CD8 T-cell fractions were isolated with Dynabeads CD4 and CD8 positive selection kits. RNA was extracted with TriZol from bulk PBMCs, CD4 and CD8 fractions, and dextramer-positive and dextramer-negative fractions. Summary of the overall study and its limitations: Only a couple of donors were included in the study, so the extent to which the findings can be generalized is limited. Compared with the primary T-cell response, the secondary T-cell response was weaker but faster, peaking on day 5 rather than day 15. A small share of clonotypes was detected in both CD4 and CD8 compartments, with the overlap likely arising from convergent recombination. Because abundant contaminating clonotypes from the bulk population could be contained in FACS-sorted repertoires, computational filtering was required. After the booster, most clones that had expanded after primary vaccination were detected again (about 97% of CD4 and over 75% of CD8), suggesting broad maintenance of memory.

This clonotype was obtained from a man younger than 30 who received the YFV17D yellow fever vaccine. The sample consisted of CD4+ T cells sorted from PBMCs, taken 15 days after the yellow fever booster vaccination. In this chain, TRBV7-2 is recombined with TRBJ2-1; a tentative D call is TRBD1 (5 bases match). The DNA sequence reads TGTGCCAGCAGCTTAGCCAGGGCTGATGAGCAGTTCTTC. This gives the protein CASSLARADEQFF.